The clone carrying this T cell receptor beta chain appeared a few times. Its target is unknown. The V gene end was trimmed by 7 bases and the J gene end by 7 bases; junction bases not matched to a gene: 12. The CDR3 covers 14 residues. Germline CDR1 and CDR2: MNHNY and SVGAGI (reference sequence). This sample was taken from a study of cytomegalovirus exposure and HLA in healthy donors. General study points: Excluded: some indistinguishable V segments such as TRBV6-2 and TRBV6-3. In a later analysis, TCR association rates varied by HLA locus: DRB1 most, HLA-C fewest. The study recorded 150 to 200 TCR beta chains that were cytomegalovirus-associated. Certain sequence variants were highly shared and formed a cluster, and this cluster was likely a sequencing artifact.

The primer mix had 60 Vbeta and 13 Jbeta primers. Assay: immunoSEQ multiplex PCR; the TCRdb copy retains only in-frame clones and omits some. The sample carries 150,000 or so clones, about 74% recorded once. This sequence was found in a man aged 35 to 55 in good health and CMV-seropositive. The chain recombines TRBV6-6 with TRBJ2-7, with TRBD2 matching 8 bases. Sequenced input: PBMCs. The CDR3 nucleotides read TGTGCCAGCACCCCGGGCGGACTAGCACTTGAGCAGTACTTC. Translation gives CASTPGGLALEQYF.